What follows describes a single T cell receptor (delta chain). There is no known antigen for this receptor. A far larger clone is a single base away, which makes a read error likely. The record originates from a study of fetal and pediatric gammadelta thymocytes (dated by TCRdb to the early 2020s). Regarding the complete study: The bulk gammadelta thymocyte repertoires, which combined previously published data with newly generated, unpublished data, were used to reinforce a single-cell study of gammadelta thymocyte development. A total of approximately 10 subjects, comprising 3 fetal thymus donors and 7 pediatric thymus donors, were covered by the bulk gammadelta thymocyte repertoire set. Bulk TCR repertoire data were included to raise the number of subjects and reinforce the CDR3 publicity analysis. Previously published data (refs 27,28) and unpublished data were combined in the bulk gammadelta thymocyte repertoires. The paper's findings and limits, for the study overall: Fetal gammadelta thymocyte repertoires were previously reported to be enriched for TRDV2, TRGV8 and TRGV9 usage, low N additions and public CDR3s compared with post-natal repertoires.

Sequenced on an Illumina MiSeq. Per the original workflow: For publicity analysis, the Vgamma9Vdelta2 and nonVgamma9Vdelta2 bulk CDR3 files were merged for each subject into one combined repertoire per subject. Using base R and dplyr, each CDR3 amino acid sequence was checked across 9 single-cell datasets and fewer than 11 bulk repertoires to give a publicity score ranging from 0 to 19. TCRdb processed the public reads again with the CATT caller, after which rows with matching DNA were combined. What appears here as the V and J calls and clone size reflects TCRdb's work, not the paper's. This sample gives about 590 delta-chain clones in total; just under 30% of them show up just once. The top ten hold approximately 24% of the sample. The CDR3 covers 19 residues, taking in both the cysteine and the phenylalanine. Just CDR3 DNA is preserved here, 57 bases in frame from base 1. Based on the germline V gene, the CDR1 and CDR2 sequences are GEAIGNYY and EKD. V loses 1 base at its end and J loses 0 bases; junction bases beyond the gene matches: 7.

In Singapore, elective pregnancy terminations performed for socio-psychological reasons at 14 to 22 weeks estimated gestational age were the source of the fetal thymuses. All fetuses were assessed as structurally normal by ultrasound before termination and by gross morphological examination after termination. Thymocytes were stained with Zombie NIR viability dye plus antibodies to CD3 (UCHT1), TCRgammadelta (11F2), TCRVgamma9 (IMMU360) and TCRVdelta2 (IMMU389). Bulk TRD and TRG CDR3 repertoires were produced separately from sorted Vgamma9Vdelta2 and nonVgamma9Vdelta2 gammadelta thymocytes taken from human fetal and pediatric thymuses. As previously described, thymic cell suspensions were prepared from both fetal and post-natal thymuses. CD3+ gammadeltaTCR+ Vgamma9+ Vdelta2+ cells were sorted as Vgamma9Vdelta2 thymocytes. A FACS Aria III cell sorter (BD Biosciences) was used for cell sorting.

The chain employs TRDV2 and TRDJ3; 8 junctional bases match TRDD3. As TCRdb names no J gene, one was assigned here on the basis of a DNA match to germline. The sample was Vgamma9Vdelta2 gamma-delta T cells from the thymus. Per the publication, the cell subset or site label means: sorted CD3+gammadeltaTCR+Vgamma9+Vdelta2+ thymocytes. The sequence came from a human fetus. This receptor has the CDR3 CACDTILGVCSWDTRQMFF. The DNA sequence is given as TGTGCCTGTGACACTATACTGGGGGTTTGCTCCTGGGACACCCGACAGATGTTTTTC.